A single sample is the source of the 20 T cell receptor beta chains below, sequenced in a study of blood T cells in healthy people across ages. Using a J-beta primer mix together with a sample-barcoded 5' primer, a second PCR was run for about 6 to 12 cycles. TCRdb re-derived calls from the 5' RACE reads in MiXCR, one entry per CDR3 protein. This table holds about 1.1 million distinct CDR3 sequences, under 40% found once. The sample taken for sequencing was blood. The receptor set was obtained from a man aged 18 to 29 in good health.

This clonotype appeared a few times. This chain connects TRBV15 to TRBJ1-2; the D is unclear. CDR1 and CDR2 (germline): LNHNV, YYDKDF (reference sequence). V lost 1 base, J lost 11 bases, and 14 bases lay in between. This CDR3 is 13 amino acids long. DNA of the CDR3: TGTGCCACCAGCAGAGTGTCCCGTGGTGGTTACACCTTC. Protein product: CATSRVSRGGYTF.

CDR3 sequence: CASSPRGIGEKLFF. CDR3 nucleotide sequence: TGTGCCAGCAGCCCCCGGGGGATCGGGGAAAAACTGTTTTTT. The chain uses TRBV3-1 and TRBJ1-4; tentatively, D is TRBD1 (5 bases). Trimming took 4 bases from V and 8 from J, leaving 14 bases between them. This CDR3 has 14 amino acids. CDR1 LGHDT and CDR2 YNNKEL come from the germline V gene (reference sequence).

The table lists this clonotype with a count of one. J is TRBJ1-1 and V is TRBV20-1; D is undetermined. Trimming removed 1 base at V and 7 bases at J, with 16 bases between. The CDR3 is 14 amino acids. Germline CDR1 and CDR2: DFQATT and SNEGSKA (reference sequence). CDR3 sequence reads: CSARVGGPMGEAFF. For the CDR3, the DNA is TGCAGTGCTAGAGTGGGTGGCCCGATGGGTGAAGCTTTCTTT.

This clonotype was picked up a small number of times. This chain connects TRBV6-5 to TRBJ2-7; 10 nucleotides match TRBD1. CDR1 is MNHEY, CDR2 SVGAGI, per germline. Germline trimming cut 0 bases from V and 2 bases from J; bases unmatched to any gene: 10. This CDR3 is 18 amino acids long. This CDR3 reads CASSYSTRLGTGAYEQYF. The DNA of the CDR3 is TGTGCCAGCAGTTACTCGACTAGGTTGGGGACAGGGGCCTACGAGCAGTACTTC.

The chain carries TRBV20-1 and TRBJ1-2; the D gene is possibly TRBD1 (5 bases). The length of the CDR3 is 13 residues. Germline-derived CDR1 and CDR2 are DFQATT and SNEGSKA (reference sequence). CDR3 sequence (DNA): TGCAAGGGTCAAGGCGGGGCCGGCTATGGCTACACCTTC. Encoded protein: CKGQGGAGYGYTF.

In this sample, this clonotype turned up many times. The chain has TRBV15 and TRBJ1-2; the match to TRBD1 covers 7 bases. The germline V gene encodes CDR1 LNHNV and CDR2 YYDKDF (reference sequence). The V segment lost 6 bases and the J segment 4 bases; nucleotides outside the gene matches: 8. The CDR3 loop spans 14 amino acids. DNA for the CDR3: TGTGCCACCAGTAAAAGGGGACAGATCTATGGCTACACCTTC. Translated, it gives CATSKRGQIYGYTF.

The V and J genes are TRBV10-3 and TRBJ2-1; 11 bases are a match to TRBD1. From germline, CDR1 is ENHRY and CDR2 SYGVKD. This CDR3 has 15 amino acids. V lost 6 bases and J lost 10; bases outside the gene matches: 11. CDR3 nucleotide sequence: TGTGCCATCAGGCCGGGACAGGGGGATACCTACGAGCAGTTCTTC. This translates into CAIRPGQGDTYEQFF.

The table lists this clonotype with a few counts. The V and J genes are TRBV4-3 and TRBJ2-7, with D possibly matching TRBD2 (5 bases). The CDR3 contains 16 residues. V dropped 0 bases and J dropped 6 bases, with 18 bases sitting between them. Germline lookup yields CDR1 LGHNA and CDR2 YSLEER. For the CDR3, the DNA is TGCGCCAGCAGCCAAGATATCATCGCGGGTCCTTCCGAGCAGTACTTC. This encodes CASSQDIIAGPSEQYF.

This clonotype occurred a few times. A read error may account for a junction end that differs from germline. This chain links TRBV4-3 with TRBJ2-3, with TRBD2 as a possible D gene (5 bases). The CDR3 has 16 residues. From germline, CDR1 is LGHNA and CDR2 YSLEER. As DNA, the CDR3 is TGCGCCAGCGGCCAAGGACTCGGCGAAGGCACAGATACGCAGTATTTT. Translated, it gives CASGQGLGEGTDTQYF.

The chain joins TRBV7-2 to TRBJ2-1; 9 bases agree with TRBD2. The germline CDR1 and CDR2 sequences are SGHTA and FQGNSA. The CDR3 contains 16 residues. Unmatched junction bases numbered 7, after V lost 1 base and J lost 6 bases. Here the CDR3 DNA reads TGTGCCAGCAGCTTAGGAGCTAGCGGGGTGCTCAATGAGCAGTTCTTC. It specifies CASSLGASGVLNEQFF.

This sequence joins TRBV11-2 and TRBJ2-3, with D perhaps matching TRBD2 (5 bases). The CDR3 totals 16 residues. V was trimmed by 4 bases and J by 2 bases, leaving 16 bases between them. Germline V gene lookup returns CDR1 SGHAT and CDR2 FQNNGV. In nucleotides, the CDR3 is TGTGCCAGCAGCTACTTCCGCGGGCGGAACACAGATACGCAGTATTTT. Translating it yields CASSYFRGRNTDTQYF.

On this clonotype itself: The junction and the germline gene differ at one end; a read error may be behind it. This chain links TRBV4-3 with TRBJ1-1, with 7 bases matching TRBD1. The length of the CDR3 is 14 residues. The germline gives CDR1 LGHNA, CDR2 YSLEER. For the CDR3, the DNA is TGCGCCAGAAGCCCGTGGACAGGAAACACTGAAGCTTTCTTT. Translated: CARSPWTGNTEAFF.

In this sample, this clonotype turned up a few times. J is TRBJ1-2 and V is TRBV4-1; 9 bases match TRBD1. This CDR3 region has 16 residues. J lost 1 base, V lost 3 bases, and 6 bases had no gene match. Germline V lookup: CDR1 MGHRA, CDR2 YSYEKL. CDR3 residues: CASSHDRQGDNYGYTF. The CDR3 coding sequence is TGCGCCAGCAGCCATGATCGACAGGGGGATAACTATGGCTACACCTTC.

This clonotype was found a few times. CDR3 DNA: TGTGCCAGCAGTTTTGCGGTCAGTCAAGAGACCCAGTACTTC. This encodes CASSFAVSQETQYF. The V and J genes are TRBV12-3 or TRBV12-4 and TRBJ2-5; D gene unclear. V shed 3 bases and J shed 2 bases, with 10 bases lying between them. The CDR3 is made up of 14 amino acids.

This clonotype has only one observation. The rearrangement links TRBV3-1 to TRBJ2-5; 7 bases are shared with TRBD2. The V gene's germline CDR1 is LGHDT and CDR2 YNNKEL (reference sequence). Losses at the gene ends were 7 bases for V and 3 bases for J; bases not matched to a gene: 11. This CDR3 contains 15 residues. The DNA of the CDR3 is TGTGCCAGCAACCAGCAACTAGCGAGTAAAGAGACCCAGTACTTC. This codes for CASNQQLASKETQYF.

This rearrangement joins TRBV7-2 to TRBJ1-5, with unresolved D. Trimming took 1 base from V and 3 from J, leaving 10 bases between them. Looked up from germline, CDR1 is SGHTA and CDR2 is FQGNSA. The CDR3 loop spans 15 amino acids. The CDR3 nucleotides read TGTGCCAGCAGCTTAGAAAGGACGGACAATCAGCCCCAGCATTTT. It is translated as CASSLERTDNQPQHF.

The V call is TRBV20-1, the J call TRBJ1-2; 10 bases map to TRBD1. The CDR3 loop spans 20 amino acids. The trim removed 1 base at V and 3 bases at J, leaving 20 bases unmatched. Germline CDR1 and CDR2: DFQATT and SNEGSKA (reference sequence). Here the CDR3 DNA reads TGCAGTGCTAGAGTATTTCTGACCGACCAGACAGGGGGCGCCCACTATGGCTACACCTTC. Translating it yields CSARVFLTDQTGGAHYGYTF.

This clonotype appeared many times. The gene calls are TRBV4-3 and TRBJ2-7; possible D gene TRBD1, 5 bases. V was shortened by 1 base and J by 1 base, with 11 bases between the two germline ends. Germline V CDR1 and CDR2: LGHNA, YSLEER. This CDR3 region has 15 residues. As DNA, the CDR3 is TGCGCCAGCAGCCAAGGTCGACAGCCATCCTACGAGCAGTACTTC. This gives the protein CASSQGRQPSYEQYF.

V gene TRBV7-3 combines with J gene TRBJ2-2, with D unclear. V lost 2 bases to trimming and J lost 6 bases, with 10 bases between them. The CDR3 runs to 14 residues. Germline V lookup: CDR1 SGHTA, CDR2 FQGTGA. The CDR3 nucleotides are TGTGCCAGCAGCTTACTAGGATCCGCCGGGGAGCTGTTTTTT. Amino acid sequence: CASSLLGSAGELFF.

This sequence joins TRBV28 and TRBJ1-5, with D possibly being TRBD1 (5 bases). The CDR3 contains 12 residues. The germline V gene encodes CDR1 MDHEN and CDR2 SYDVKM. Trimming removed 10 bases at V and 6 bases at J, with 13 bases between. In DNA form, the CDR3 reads TGTGCCACGGCCGGGGGTGGTCAGCCCCAGCATTTT. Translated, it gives CATAGGGQPQHF.